Presented here are 11 T cell receptor beta chains from one specimen sequenced in a study of identical twins. TCRdb ran MiXCR on the 5' RACE reads and lists one entry per CDR3 protein. The table lists 450,000 or so distinct CDR3 sequences, approximately 15% of them singletons. These data were also filed under a second study, of yellow fever vaccine responses in identical twins.

Sequenced material: CD4+ T cells sorted from blood. These receptors originate from a woman in her late teens or twenties in good health.

The rearrangement joins TRBV7-2 to TRBJ2-7; 9 nucleotides align to TRBD1. V lost 3 bases, J lost 1 base, and 4 bases stayed unmatched. The germline V gene has CDR1 SGHTA and CDR2 FQGNSA. CDR3 length: 15 residues. The chain's CDR3 is CASSFGQGRSYEQYF. CDR3 in DNA: TGTGCCAGCAGCTTTGGACAGGGGCGGTCCTACGAGCAGTACTTC.

The J gene is TRBJ1-1, the V gene TRBV29-1; 7 positions match TRBD1. Looked up from germline, CDR1 is SQVTM and CDR2 is ANQGSEA. The V segment lost 5 bases and the J segment 7 bases; nucleotides outside the gene matches: 4. The CDR3 contains 11 residues. The CDR3 sequence: CSVTGAFEAFF. CDR3 DNA sequence: TGCAGCGTTACAGGGGCCTTTGAAGCTTTCTTT.

The rearrangement links TRBV6-2 or TRBV6-3 to TRBJ2-1, with unresolved D. V was cut by 6 bases and J by 3 bases, with 15 bases left in between. There are 15 residues in the CDR3. Germline-derived CDR1 and CDR2 are MNHEY and SVGEGT. CDR3 DNA sequence: TGTGCCAGCAGCTTAGCCGTGACCAGCTACAATGAGCAGTTCTTC. This encodes CASSLAVTSYNEQFF.

The CDR3 region has the DNA TGTGCCAGCTCGACAGGGACAGGAAACACCATATATTTT. The encoded protein is CASSTGTGNTIYF. The chain recombines TRBV2 with TRBJ1-3; TRBD1 matches at 7 bases. Trimming cost V 8 bases and J 4 bases; bases outside gene matches: 5. The CDR3 is 13 amino acids. CDR1 is SNHLY, CDR2 FYNNEI, per germline.

This clonotype was found a few times. The chain recombines TRBV6-5 with TRBJ2-7; D is uncertain. Between the trimmed V and J ends, which lost 4 bases and 5 bases, there was a span of 21 bases. In germline, CDR1 is MNHEY, CDR2 SVGAGI. This CDR3 is built from 16 residues. The CDR3 DNA follows: TGTGCCAGCAGTTTAGGCTCGGCCCTCGGTCGTAACGAGCAGTACTTC. Its protein is CASSLGSALGRNEQYF.

In nucleotides, the CDR3 is TGCGCCAGCAGCAATCTAGCGGGGGGAGGAAATGAGCAGTTCTTC. This encodes CASSNLAGGGNEQFF. The chain has TRBV5-1 and TRBJ2-1; 11 bases agree with TRBD2. In germline, CDR1 is SGHRS, CDR2 YFSETQ. CDR3 size: 15 residues. V was clipped by 4 bases and J by 7 bases; unmatched bases: 7.

This clonotype appeared many times. The CDR3 DNA reads as TGCGCCAGCAAGCAAGGTCCGGGGGCAGATACGCAGTATTTT. As protein: CASKQGPGADTQYF. V is TRBV5-1 and J is TRBJ2-3; D may be TRBD2 (6 bases). The CDR3 spans 14 residues. Germline V gives CDR1 SGHRS, CDR2 YFSETQ. The germline V and J ends were trimmed by 6 bases and 4 bases, with 15 bases remaining between them.

This clonotype was counted at least ten times. The genes are TRBV5-4 and TRBJ2-3, with 7 bases fitting TRBD1. After removal of 5 bases from V and 7 bases from J, the junction contained 10 bases not matched to a gene. This CDR3 has 14 amino acids. Germline V gives CDR1 SGHNT, CDR2 YYREEE (reference sequence). The CDR3 DNA reads as TGTGCCAGCAGTTCCCGGACAGGACTCCATACGCAGTATTTT. Translating gives CASSSRTGLHTQYF. Complete variable domain (other parts from reference TRBV5-4 and TRBJ2-3): ETGVTQSPTHLIKTRGQQVTLRCSSQSGHNTVSWYQQALGQGPQFIFQYYREEENGRGNFPPRFSGLQFPNYSSELNVNALELDDSALYLCASSSRTGLHTQYFGPGTRLTVL.

This chain connects TRBV15 to TRBJ1-4; TRBD1 agrees at 7 bases. This CDR3 is 15 amino acids long. Trimming removed 4 bases from V and 8 bases from J; junction bases left unmatched: 10. The germline gives CDR1 LNHNV, CDR2 YYDKDF (reference sequence). In DNA form, the CDR3 reads TGTGCCACCAGCACCGTAACAGGGGAATGGGAAAAACTGTTTTTT. This codes for CATSTVTGEWEKLFF.

The rearrangement uses TRBV27 and TRBJ2-7; 10 nucleotides agree with TRBD1. The CDR3 is 15 residues long. Germline V gene sequence: CDR1 MNHEY, CDR2 SMNVEV (reference sequence). Losses at the gene ends were 5 bases for V and 5 bases for J; bases not matched to a gene: 9. In DNA, the CDR3 is TGTGCCAGCAGTCTCCTGGGACAGGGGATCGACGAGCAGTACTTC. Translation: CASSLLGQGIDEQYF.

This clonotype has a single count. This chain uses TRBV5-5 with TRBJ2-2, with 7 positions matching TRBD2. Per the germline V gene, CDR1 is SGHKS and CDR2 is YYEKEE (reference sequence). The V gene end was trimmed by 4 bases and the J gene end by 7 bases; junction bases not matched to a gene: 13. The CDR3 consists of 16 residues. The CDR3 reads CASSLIGAGDRGELFF. Here the CDR3 DNA reads TGTGCCAGCAGCCTGATAGGGGCGGGGGACCGCGGGGAGCTGTTTTTT.